This T cell receptor (beta chain) was sequenced for a study of cytomegalovirus exposure and HLA in healthy donors. Whole-study context: Approximately 81% of some 390 genotyped donors fell in the Caucasian-associated ancestry cluster.

With 60 Vbeta and 13 Jbeta primers, the PCR was carried out. Only in-frame clones appear in the TCRdb table, and some are missing; sequencing was by immunoSEQ multiplex PCR. The listing contains tens of thousands of clones. The sequence was collected from a woman aged 55 to 70 in good health and CMV-seropositive. The sequencing sample was made of PBMCs.

CDR3 DNA: TGTGCCATCAGTGTGACAGGGGACGATGGCTACACCTTC. It specifies CAISVTGDDGYTF. The chain links TRBV10-3 to TRBJ1-2; 8 bases match TRBD1. Losses at the gene ends were 4 bases for V and 6 bases for J; bases not matched to a gene: 4. Germline V gene data show CDR1 as ENHRY and CDR2 as SYGVKD. CDR3 length equals 13 residues.